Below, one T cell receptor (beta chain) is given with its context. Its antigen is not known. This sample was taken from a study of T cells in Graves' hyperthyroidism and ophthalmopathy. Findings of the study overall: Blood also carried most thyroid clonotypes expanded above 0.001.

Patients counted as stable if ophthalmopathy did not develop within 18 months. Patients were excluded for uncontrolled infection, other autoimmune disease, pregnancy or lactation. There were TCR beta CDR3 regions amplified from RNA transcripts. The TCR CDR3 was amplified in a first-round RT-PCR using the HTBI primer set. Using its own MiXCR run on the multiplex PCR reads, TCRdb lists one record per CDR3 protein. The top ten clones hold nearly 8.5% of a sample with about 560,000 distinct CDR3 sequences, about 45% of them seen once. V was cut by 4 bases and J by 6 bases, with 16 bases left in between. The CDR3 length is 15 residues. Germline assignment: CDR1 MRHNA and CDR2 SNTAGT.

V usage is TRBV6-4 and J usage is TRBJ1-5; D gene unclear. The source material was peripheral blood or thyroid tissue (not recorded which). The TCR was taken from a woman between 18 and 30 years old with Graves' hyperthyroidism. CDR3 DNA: TGTGCCAGCAGTGCCTTTCTGGAGCCGGCTCAGCCCCAGCATTTT. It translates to CASSAFLEPAQPQHF.